These T cell receptor beta chains were read from a single sample in a study of blood T cell repertoires in COVID-19. TCRdb keeps only in-frame clones here, not all; method: immunoSEQ multiplex PCR. The profile covers around 270,000 clones, with approximately 85% appearing a single time and roughly 0.87% taken by the ten largest. The sequenced sample was peripheral blood. These receptors all come from a human donor with COVID-19, enrolled during active disease. The donor label of this sample is uncertain. Each CDR3 is given with its conserved first and last residue. The D gene is left open where the match is weak. Rows give clone size only sometimes, using once, few, many, or a class for an expanded clone.

>TRBJ2-5|-|TRBD2|TRBV10-2
CASSEPLLAGIQETQYF
TGCGCCAGCAGTGAGCCCCTACTAGCGGGGATACAAGAGACCCAGTACTTC
>TRBJ1-6|-|TRBD1|TRBV27
CASSARTGISPLHF
TGTGCCAGCAGTGCACGGACAGGGATCTCACCCCTCCACTTT
>TRBJ1-5|-|-|TRBV9
CASSRRTGLGQPQHF
TGTGCCAGCAGCCGAAGAACAGGGTTAGGCCAGCCCCAGCATTTT
>TRBJ2-1|-|TRBD1|TRBV19
CASRERDSPDYNEQFF
TGTGCCAGTAGGGAAAGGGACAGCCCCGATTACAATGAGCAGTTCTTC
>TRBJ2-5|-|-|TRBV11-2
CASSLGGAGKETQYF
TGTGCCAGCAGCCTAGGAGGGGCGGGAAAAGAGACCCAGTACTTC
>TRBJ2-1|-|-|TRBV5-1
CASSLAAGLSSYNEQFF
TGCGCCAGCAGCTTGGCCGCAGGGTTAAGCTCCTACAATGAGCAGTTCTTC
>TRBJ1-2|-|-|TRBV5-8
CASSFGGNYGYTF
TGTGCCAGCAGCTTCGGGGGAAACTATGGCTACACCTTC
>TRBJ1-1|-|TRBD1|TRBV5-1
CASSTRTGSDTEAFF
TGCGCCAGCAGCACCAGGACAGGGTCGGACACTGAAGCTTTCTTT
>TRBJ1-3|-|-|TRBV7-8
CASSSGYTGNTIYF
TGTGCCAGCAGCTCGGGGTACACGGGAAACACCATATATTTT
>TRBJ1-2|-|-|TRBV28
CASYKGRVYGYTF
TGTGCCAGCTATAAGGGGCGAGTCTATGGCTACACCTTC
>TRBJ2-3|once|-|TRBV6-5
CASRPPGLDTQYF
TGTGCCAGCAGACCCCCAGGTTTAGATACGCAGTATTTT
>TRBJ2-5|-|TRBD2|TRBV5-1
CASSLGASGNQETQYF
TGCGCCAGCAGCTTGGGTGCTAGCGGGAACCAAGAGACCCAGTACTTC
>TRBJ1-2|-|-|TRBV18
CASSPPQGIYGYTF
TGTGCCAGCTCACCACCACAGGGAATCTATGGCTACACCTTC
>TRBJ2-3|-|TRBD1|TRBV13
CASSLGTGPTDTQYF
TGTGCCAGCAGCTTAGGGACAGGGCCTACAGATACGCAGTATTTT
>TRBJ1-1|-|-|TRBV7-8
CASSLEGGGAVRAFF
TGTGCCAGCAGCTTAGAGGGGGGAGGGGCCGTGAGGGCTTTCTTT
>TRBJ2-5|-|TRBD2|TRBV5-5
CASSFGGGGQETQYF
TGTGCCAGCAGCTTTGGCGGGGGGGGCCAAGAGACCCAGTACTTC
>TRBJ2-5|-|TRBD1|TRBV5-1
CASSGWDRGQETQYF
TGCGCCAGCAGCGGCTGGGACAGGGGACAAGAGACCCAGTACTTC